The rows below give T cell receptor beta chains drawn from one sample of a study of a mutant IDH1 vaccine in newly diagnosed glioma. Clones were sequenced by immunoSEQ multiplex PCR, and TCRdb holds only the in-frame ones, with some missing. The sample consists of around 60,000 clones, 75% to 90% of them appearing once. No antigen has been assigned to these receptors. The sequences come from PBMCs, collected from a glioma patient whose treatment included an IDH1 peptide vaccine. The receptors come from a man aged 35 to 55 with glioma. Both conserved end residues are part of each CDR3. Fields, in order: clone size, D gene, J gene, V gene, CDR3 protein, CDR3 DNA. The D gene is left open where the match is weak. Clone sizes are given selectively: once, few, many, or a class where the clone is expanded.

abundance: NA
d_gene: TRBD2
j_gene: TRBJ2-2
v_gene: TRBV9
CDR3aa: CASSVRSGTSGGNTGELFF
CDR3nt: TGTGCCAGCAGCGTTAGATCCGGGACTAGCGGGGGGAACACCGGGGAGCTGTTTTTT

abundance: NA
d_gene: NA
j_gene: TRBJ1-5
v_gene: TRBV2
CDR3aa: CASRAPQGYSNQPQHF
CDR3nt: TGTGCCAGCAGGGCCCCACAGGGATATAGCAATCAGCCCCAGCATTTT

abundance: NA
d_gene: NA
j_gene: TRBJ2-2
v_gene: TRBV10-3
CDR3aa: CAISRVGGRDTGKLFF
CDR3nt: TGTGCCATCAGTCGAGTTGGAGGACGGGACACCGGGAAGCTGTTTTTT

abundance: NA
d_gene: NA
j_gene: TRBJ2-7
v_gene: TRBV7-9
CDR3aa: CASSTDGRHEQYF
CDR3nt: TGTGCCAGCAGCACCGACGGACGGCACGAGCAGTACTTC

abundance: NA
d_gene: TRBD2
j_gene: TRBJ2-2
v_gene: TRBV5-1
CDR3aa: CASSPYLRGAGLDTGELFF
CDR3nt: TGCGCCAGCAGCCCCTACCTTCGAGGAGCGGGGTTAGACACCGGGGAGCTGTTTTTT

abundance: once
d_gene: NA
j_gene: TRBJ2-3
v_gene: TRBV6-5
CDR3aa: CASSLGGDTQYF
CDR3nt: TGTGCCAGCAGCCTCGGGGGAGATACGCAGTATTTT

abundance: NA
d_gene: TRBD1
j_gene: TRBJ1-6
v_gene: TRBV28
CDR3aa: CASSLGTAVNSPLHF
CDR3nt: TGTGCCAGCAGTTTGGGGACAGCAGTTAATTCACCCCTCCACTTT

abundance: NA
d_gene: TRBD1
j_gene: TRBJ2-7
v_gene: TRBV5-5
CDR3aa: CASNPDDRGHEQYF
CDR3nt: TGTGCCAGCAACCCTGACGACAGGGGACACGAGCAGTACTTC

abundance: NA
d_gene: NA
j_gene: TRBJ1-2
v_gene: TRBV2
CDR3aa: CASSDIGSYGYTF
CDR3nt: TGTGCCAGCAGCGACATTGGAAGCTATGGCTACACCTTC

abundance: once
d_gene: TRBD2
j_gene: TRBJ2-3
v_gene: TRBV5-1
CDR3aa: CASSLLRLAPNERSTDTQYF
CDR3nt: TGCGCCAGCAGCTTGTTGAGACTAGCACCTAACGAACGCAGCACAGATACGCAGTATTTT

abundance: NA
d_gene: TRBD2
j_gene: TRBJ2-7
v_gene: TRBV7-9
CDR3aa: CASSPTRASGIYEQYF
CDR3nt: TGTGCCAGCAGCCCTACCAGGGCTAGCGGGATTTACGAGCAGTACTTC

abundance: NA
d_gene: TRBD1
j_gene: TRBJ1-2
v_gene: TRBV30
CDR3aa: CACRDRGYGYTF
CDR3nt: TGTGCCTGCCGGGACAGGGGATATGGCTACACCTTC

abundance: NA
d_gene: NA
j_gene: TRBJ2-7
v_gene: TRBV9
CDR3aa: CASSDNRADEQYF
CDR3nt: TGTGCCAGCAGCGATAACAGGGCAGACGAGCAGTACTTC

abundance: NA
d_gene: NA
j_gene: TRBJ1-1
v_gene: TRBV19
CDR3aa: CASSMLKGFDTEAFF
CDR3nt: TGTGCCAGTAGTATGTTAAAGGGATTTGACACTGAAGCTTTCTTT

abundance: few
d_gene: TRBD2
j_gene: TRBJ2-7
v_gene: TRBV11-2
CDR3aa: CASSPGWGTSASYEQYF
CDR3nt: TGTGCCAGCAGCCCAGGTTGGGGGACTAGCGCCTCCTACGAGCAGTACTTC

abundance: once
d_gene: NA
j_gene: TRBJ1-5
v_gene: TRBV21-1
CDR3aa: CASSKGGQTRISNQPQHF
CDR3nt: TGTGCCAGCAGCAAAGGGGGACAGACCCGAATAAGCAATCAGCCCCAGCATTTT

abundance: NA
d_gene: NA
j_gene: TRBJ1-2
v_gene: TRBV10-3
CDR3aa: CAISESGPGPSNYGYTF
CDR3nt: TGTGCCATCAGTGAGTCGGGGCCAGGACCATCTAACTATGGCTACACCTTC

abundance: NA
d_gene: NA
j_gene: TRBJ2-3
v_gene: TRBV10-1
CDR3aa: CASGTGTADTDTQYF
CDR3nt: TGCGCCAGCGGGACCGGGACGGCAGATACAGATACGCAGTATTTT

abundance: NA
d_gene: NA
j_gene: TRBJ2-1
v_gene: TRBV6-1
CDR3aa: CASKPNNEQFF
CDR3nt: TGTGCCAGCAAGCCAAACAATGAGCAGTTCTTC

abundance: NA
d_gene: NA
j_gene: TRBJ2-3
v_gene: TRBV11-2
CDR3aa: CASSLTPPNQYF
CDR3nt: TGTGCCAGCAGCTTAACCCCCCCTAACCAGTATTTT

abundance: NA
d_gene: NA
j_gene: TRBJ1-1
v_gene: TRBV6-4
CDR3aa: CASSDSPGTEAFF
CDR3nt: TGTGCCAGCAGTGACTCTCCGGGGACTGAAGCTTTCTTT

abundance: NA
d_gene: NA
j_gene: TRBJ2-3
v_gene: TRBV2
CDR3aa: CASSADYTDTQYF
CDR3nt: TGTGCCAGCAGTGCCGACTACACAGATACGCAGTATTTT

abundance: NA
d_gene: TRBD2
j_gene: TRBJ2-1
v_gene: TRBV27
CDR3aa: CASSPLGAGMYNEQFF
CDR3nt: TGTGCCAGCAGTCCGCTGGGAGCGGGAATGTACAATGAGCAGTTCTTC

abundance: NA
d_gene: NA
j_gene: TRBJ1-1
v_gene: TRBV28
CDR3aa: CASSRNKGEAFF
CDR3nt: TGTGCCAGCAGTAGGAACAAGGGTGAAGCTTTCTTT

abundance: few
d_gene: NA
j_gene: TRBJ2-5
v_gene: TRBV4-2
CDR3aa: CASSQEEAGPSETQYF
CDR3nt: TGTGCCAGCAGCCAAGAGGAGGCCGGTCCTTCTGAGACCCAGTACTTC

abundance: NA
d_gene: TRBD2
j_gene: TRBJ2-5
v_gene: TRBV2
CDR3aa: CASRILASQETQYF
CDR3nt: TGTGCCAGCAGGATACTAGCGTCCCAAGAGACCCAGTACTTC

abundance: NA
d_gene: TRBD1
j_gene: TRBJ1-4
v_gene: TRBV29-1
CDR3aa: CSVVTGGSEKLFF
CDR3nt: TGCAGCGTGGTGACAGGGGGGAGTGAAAAACTGTTTTTT

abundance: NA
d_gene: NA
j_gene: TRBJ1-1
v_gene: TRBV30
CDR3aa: CAWSVLAGWDTEAFF
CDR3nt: TGTGCCTGGAGTGTACTTGCAGGGTGGGACACTGAAGCTTTCTTT

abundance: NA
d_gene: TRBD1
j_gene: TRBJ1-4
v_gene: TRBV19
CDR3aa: CASRTTGGRGEKLFF
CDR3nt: TGTGCCAGTAGAACGACAGGGGGCCGAGGTGAAAAACTGTTTTTT

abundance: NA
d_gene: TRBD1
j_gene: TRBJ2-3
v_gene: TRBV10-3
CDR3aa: CAYSGQDEVETQYF
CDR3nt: TGTGCTTATTCCGGACAGGACGAGGTTGAGACGCAGTATTTT

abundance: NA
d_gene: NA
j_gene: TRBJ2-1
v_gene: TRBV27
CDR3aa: CASSLRGNEQFF
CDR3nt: TGTGCCAGCAGTTTACGGGGGAATGAGCAGTTCTTC

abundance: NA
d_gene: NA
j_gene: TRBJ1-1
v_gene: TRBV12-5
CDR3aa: CATGTNTEAFF
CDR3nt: TGTGCTACCGGTACTAACACTGAAGCTTTCTTT

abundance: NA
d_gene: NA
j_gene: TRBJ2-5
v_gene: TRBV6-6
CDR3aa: CASSYSGGAGQETQYF
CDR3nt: TGTGCCAGCAGTTACTCCGGGGGCGCGGGACAAGAGACCCAGTACTTC

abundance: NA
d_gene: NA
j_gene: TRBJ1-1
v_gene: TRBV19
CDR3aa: CASTPGDTEAFF
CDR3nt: TGTGCCAGTACCCCGGGAGACACTGAAGCTTTCTTT

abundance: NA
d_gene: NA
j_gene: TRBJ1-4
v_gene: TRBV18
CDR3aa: CASSPLEGAATNEKLFF
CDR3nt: TGTGCCAGCTCACCACTCGAGGGTGCTGCAACTAATGAAAAACTGTTTTTT

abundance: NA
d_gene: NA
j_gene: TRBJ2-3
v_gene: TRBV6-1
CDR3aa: CASSDLTDTQYF
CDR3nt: TGTGCCAGCAGTGATTTGACAGATACGCAGTATTTT

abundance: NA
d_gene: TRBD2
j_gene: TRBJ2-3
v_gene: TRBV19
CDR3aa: CASSTASGGLLTSTQYF
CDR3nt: TGTGCCAGTAGTACCGCATCGGGGGGGCTCCTTACTTCGACGCAGTATTTT

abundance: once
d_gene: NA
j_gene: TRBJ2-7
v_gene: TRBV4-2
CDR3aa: CASSLRGKDEQYF
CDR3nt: TGTGCCAGCAGCCTTAGGGGGAAGGACGAGCAGTACTTC

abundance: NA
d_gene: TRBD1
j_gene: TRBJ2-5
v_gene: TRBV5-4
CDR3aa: CASTSTGPQETQYF
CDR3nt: TGTGCCAGCACCTCGACAGGGCCCCAAGAGACCCAGTACTTC

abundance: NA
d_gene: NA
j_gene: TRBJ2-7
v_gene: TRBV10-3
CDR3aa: CAISDRDGSDAEQYF
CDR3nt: TGTGCCATCAGTGACCGGGACGGCTCCGATGCCGAGCAGTACTTC

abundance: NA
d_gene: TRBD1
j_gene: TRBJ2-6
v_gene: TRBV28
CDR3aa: CASSFGGTGSSGANVLTF
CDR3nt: TGTGCCAGCAGTTTCGGCGGGACAGGGAGCTCTGGGGCCAACGTCCTGACTTTC

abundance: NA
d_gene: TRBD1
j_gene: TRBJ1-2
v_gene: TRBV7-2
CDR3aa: CASSLAGDSYGYTF
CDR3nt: TGTGCCAGCAGCTTAGCCGGGGACAGTTATGGCTACACCTTC

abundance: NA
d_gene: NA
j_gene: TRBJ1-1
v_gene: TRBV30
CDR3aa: CAWSPPGRGVTEAFF
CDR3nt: TGTGCCTGGAGTCCCCCTGGGCGAGGGGTCACTGAAGCTTTCTTT

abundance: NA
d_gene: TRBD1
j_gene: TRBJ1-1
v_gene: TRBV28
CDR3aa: CASSTDPGQTSATEAFF
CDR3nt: TGTGCCAGCAGTACCGACCCGGGACAGACGTCGGCCACTGAAGCTTTCTTT

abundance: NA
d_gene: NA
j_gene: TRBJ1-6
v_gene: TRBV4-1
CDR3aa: CASKNSPLHF
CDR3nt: TGCGCCAGCAAGAATTCACCCCTCCACTTT

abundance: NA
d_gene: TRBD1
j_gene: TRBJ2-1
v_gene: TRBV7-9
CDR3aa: CASSDRDRVYNEQFF
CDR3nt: TGTGCCAGCAGCGACCGGGACAGGGTATACAATGAGCAGTTCTTC

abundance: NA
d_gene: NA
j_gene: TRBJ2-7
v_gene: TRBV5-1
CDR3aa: CASSLGGLYEQYF
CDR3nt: TGCGCCAGCAGCTTGGGGGGGTTATACGAGCAGTACTTC

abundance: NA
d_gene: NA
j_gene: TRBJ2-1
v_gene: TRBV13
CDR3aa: CASSKGQGYNEQFF
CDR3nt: TGTGCCAGCAGCAAAGGCCAGGGTTACAATGAGCAGTTCTTC

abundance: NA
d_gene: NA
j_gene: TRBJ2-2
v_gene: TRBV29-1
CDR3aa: CSVEVGGFTGELFF
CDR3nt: TGCAGCGTTGAAGTTGGAGGGTTTACCGGGGAGCTGTTTTTT

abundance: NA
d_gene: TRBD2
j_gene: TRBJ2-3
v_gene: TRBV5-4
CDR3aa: CASSPRTSGSYLDTQYF
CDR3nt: TGTGCCAGCAGCCCGCGGACTAGCGGGAGCTATTTGGATACGCAGTATTTT

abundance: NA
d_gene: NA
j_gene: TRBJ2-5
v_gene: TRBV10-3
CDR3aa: CAISQGGGKETQYF
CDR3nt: TGTGCCATCAGTCAAGGAGGGGGGAAAGAGACCCAGTACTTC

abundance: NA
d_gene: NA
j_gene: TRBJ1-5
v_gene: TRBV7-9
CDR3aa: CASSRTGSNQPQHF
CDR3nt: TGTGCCAGCAGCCGGACGGGGAGCAATCAGCCCCAGCATTTT

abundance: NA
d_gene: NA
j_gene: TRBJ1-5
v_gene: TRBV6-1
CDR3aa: CASSGGRGNQPQHF
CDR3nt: TGTGCCAGCAGTGGCGGGAGGGGCAATCAGCCCCAGCATTTT

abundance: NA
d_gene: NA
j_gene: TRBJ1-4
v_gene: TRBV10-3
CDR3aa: CATGREANEKLFF
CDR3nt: TGTGCCACCGGGAGGGAAGCTAATGAAAAACTGTTTTTT

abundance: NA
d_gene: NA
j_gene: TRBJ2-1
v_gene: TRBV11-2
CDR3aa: CASSRAYEQFF
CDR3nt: TGTGCCAGCAGCCGGGCCTATGAGCAGTTCTTC

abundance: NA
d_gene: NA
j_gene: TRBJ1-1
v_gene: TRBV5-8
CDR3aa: CASSLGLGGFRNTEAFF
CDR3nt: TGTGCCAGCAGCTTGGGTTTGGGAGGTTTCAGGAACACTGAAGCTTTCTTT

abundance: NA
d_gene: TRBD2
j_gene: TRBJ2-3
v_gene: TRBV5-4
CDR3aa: CASSSGLAGPTDTQYF
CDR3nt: TGTGCCAGCAGCTCCGGACTAGCGGGACCCACAGATACGCAGTATTTT

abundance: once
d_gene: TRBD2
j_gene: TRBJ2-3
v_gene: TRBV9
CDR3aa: CASSVGTSGSTDTQYF
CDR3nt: TGTGCCAGCAGCGTTGGGACTAGCGGGAGCACAGATACGCAGTATTTT

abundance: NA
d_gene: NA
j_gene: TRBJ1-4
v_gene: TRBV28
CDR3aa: CASSATRSEKLFF
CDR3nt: TGTGCCAGCAGTGCGACAAGGTCGGAAAAACTGTTTTTT

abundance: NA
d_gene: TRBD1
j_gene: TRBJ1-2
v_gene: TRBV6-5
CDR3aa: CASSYSEGASYGYTF
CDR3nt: TGTGCCAGCAGTTACTCGGAGGGGGCAAGCTATGGCTACACCTTC